A selection of T cell receptor beta chains follows, all from one sample in a study of CD8 T cells in ankylosing spondylitis. TCRdb recomputed calls from the 5' RACE reads with MiXCR, one row per CDR3 protein. The sample yields approximately 250,000 distinct CDR3 sequences, 10% to 13% seen once. The source material was blood, either unsorted or a sorted T cell fraction (not recorded which). The source of these receptors is a male donor with ankylosing spondylitis or in good health (not recorded which). CDR3s include the opening cysteine and the closing phenylalanine or tryptophan. D genes are given only for firm matches. Clone size, where shown, is once, few, many, or a class for clones that have expanded.

clone size,V gene,D gene,J gene,CDR3 DNA,CDR3 protein
.,TRBV5-1,.,TRBJ2-4,TGCGCCAGCAGCTTGAGCGGAGGGGTAAACATTCAGTACTTC,CASSLSGGVNIQYF
many,TRBV7-7,TRBD2,TRBJ2-3,TGTGCCAGCAGCCCAGGACTAGCGGGAGGTGTAGATACGCAGTATTTT,CASSPGLAGGVDTQYF
few,TRBV5-1,.,TRBJ2-1,TGCGCCAGCAGCCTTCTTTACACTGAAGCTAGTGAGCAGTTCTTC,CASSLLYTEASEQFF
many,TRBV2,.,TRBJ2-3,TGTGCCAGCAGTACCCCCCCAGATACGCAGTATTTT,CASSTPPDTQYF
few,TRBV20-1,.,TRBJ1-2,TGCTGTGCTAGAGATCCCCGAAACCGGGCAGCTAACTATGGCTACACCTTC,CCARDPRNRAANYGYTF
many,TRBV5-1,TRBD1,TRBJ1-1,TGCGCCAGTGGACAGGGGGCATCCACTGAAGCTTTCTTT,CASGQGASTEAFF
few,TRBV30,.,TRBJ1-5,TGTGCCTGGAGCGTATCCAGGAGTTATCAGCCCCAGCATTTT,CAWSVSRSYQPQHF
few,TRBV5-1,.,TRBJ2-4,TGCGCCAGCAGCTTGATCGGGGGGCCGGACAAAAACATTCAGTACTTC,CASSLIGGPDKNIQYF
few,TRBV29-1,TRBD1,TRBJ2-1,TGCAGCGTTGCCCCCGGCCGGGACAGGGGGCGCGGTGAGCAGTTCTTC,CSVAPGRDRGRGEQFF
many,TRBV5-1,.,TRBJ2-7,TGCGCCAGCAGCTTGGACCGAGAGCAGTACTTC,CASSLDREQYF
many,TRBV6-7,TRBD1,TRBJ1-5,TGTGCCAGCAGTTACGGGACAGGGGGCGTCTCCAATCAGCCCCAGCATTTT,CASSYGTGGVSNQPQHF
many,TRBV20-1,TRBD1,TRBJ1-5,TGCAGTGCAACGGGACAGGGGGCGGTGGGCAATCAGCCCCAGCATTTT,CSATGQGAVGNQPQHF
few,TRBV6-2/TRBV6-3,.,TRBJ2-7,TGTGCCAGCAGTCGCAAAGGGGCCTACGAGCAGTACTTC,CASSRKGAYEQYF
.,TRBV7-9,.,TRBJ2-7,TGTGCCAGCAGCTTTGAGACCGGTACCTACGAGCAGTACTTC,CASSFETGTYEQYF
.,TRBV18,.,TRBJ2-1,TGTGCCAACTCACCACAGGTAGCGAGCTCCTACAATGAGCAGTTCTTC,CANSPQVASSYNEQFF
many,TRBV20-1,.,TRBJ2-3,TGCAGTGCGAACCTGGACAGCTCTAGCACAGATACGCAGTATTTT,CSANLDSSSTDTQYF
many,TRBV20-1,.,TRBJ2-1,TGCAGTGCTAGAGATCGACTCAACAATGAGCAGTTCTTC,CSARDRLNNEQFF
many,TRBV2,TRBD2,TRBJ2-7,TGTGCCAGCAGTGAAGCCACTAGCGGCTTAAGCTCCTACGAGCAGTACTTC,CASSEATSGLSSYEQYF
many,TRBV28,TRBD2,TRBJ2-1,TGTGCCAGCAGTTTAATTACTAGCGGAAACTACAATGAGCAGTTCTTC,CASSLITSGNYNEQFF
many,TRBV6-5,TRBD1,TRBJ1-5,TGTGCCAGCAGTTGGGGACAGGGGGTCAATCAGCCCCAGCATTTT,CASSWGQGVNQPQHF
many,TRBV10-2,.,TRBJ2-7,TGCGCCAGCAGTGAGTCGGTGTTCGTGCGGGACGAGCAGTACTTC,CASSESVFVRDEQYF
many,TRBV12-3/TRBV12-4,TRBD2,TRBJ2-1,TGTGCCAGCTCCTTTACTAGCGGCTCCTACAATGAGCAGTTCTTC,CASSFTSGSYNEQFF
many,TRBV5-1,.,TRBJ1-2,TGCGCCAGCAGCTTGACAGATAACTATGGCTACACCTTC,CASSLTDNYGYTF
few,TRBV6-1,.,TRBJ2-3,TGTGCCAGCACTACTGGACTGAATACGCAGTATTTT,CASTTGLNTQYF
many,TRBV9,.,TRBJ2-2,TGTGCCAGCAGCGTAATGTTCCTCGGGGAGCTGTTTTTT,CASSVMFLGELFF
many,TRBV12-3/TRBV12-4,.,TRBJ2-5,TGTGCCAGCAGTCCCCCCGGGGGCATTGAGACCCAGTACTTC,CASSPPGGIETQYF
few,TRBV6-6,.,TRBJ2-2,TGTGCCAGCAGCCGTGACGGGATCAACACCGGGGAGCTGTTTTTT,CASSRDGINTGELFF
.,TRBV27,.,TRBJ2-7,TGTGCCAGCGGCCCTTCTAGCGATTACTCCTACGAGCAGTACTTC,CASGPSSDYSYEQYF
.,TRBV4-1,.,TRBJ1-4,TGCGCCAGCAGCCAAGAGGGTCCTAATGAAAAACTGTTTTTT,CASSQEGPNEKLFF
.,TRBV20-1,TRBD2,TRBJ2-1,TGCTGTGCCCCAGGGGCCCTCTTAGCGGGGGGCCGCGATGAGCAGTTCTTC,CCAPGALLAGGRDEQFF
.,TRBV4-1,.,TRBJ2-7,TGCGCCAGCAGCCAAGAGGGAACCACCCCACTTTACGAGCAGTACTTC,CASSQEGTTPLYEQYF
many,TRBV29-1,TRBD1,TRBJ2-5,TGCAGCGTTTTGTGGACAGGGAATGATGAGACCCAGTACTTC,CSVLWTGNDETQYF
many,TRBV6-1,TRBD2,TRBJ2-2,TGTGCCAGCATGGTGGGGGGGACCGGGGAGCTGTTTTTT,CASMVGGTGELFF
many,TRBV27,.,TRBJ2-7,TGTGCCAGCAGTCCTTTAGCGCAAGCTCTGTACGAGCAGTACTTC,CASSPLAQALYEQYF
many,TRBV7-2,.,TRBJ2-7,TGTGCCAGCAGCAGCTGGGACGAGCAGTACTTC,CASSSWDEQYF
many,TRBV10-3,TRBD2,TRBJ2-1,TGTGCCATTGGGACTAGCGAGTTCAATGAGCAGTTCTTC,CAIGTSEFNEQFF
many,TRBV4-2,TRBD1,TRBJ1-2,TGTGCCAGCAGCCAAGACCTAGTGAGGACAGGGGACTATGGCTACACCTTC,CASSQDLVRTGDYGYTF
many,TRBV18,.,TRBJ2-2,TGTGCCAGCTCACCAGGGGGCATCACCGGGGAGCTGTTTTTT,CASSPGGITGELFF
many,TRBV10-2,TRBD2,TRBJ2-7,TGCGCCATTACCGCTGGGGTAGCGGGACTGTACGAGCAGTACTTC,CAITAGVAGLYEQYF
.,TRBV6-1,.,TRBJ2-1,TGTGCCAGCAACGACAACGGAGTCCACAATGAGCAGTTCTTC,CASNDNGVHNEQFF
.,TRBV5-1,.,TRBJ1-2,TGCGCCAGCAGCTTGGAAAACCTCTATGGCTACACCTTC,CASSLENLYGYTF
few,TRBV30,.,TRBJ2-5,TGTGCCTGGAGAGATACTCACTCCGAGACCCAGTACTTC,CAWRDTHSETQYF
many,TRBV3-1,.,TRBJ2-1,TGTGCCAGCAGCCAAGATCTTGGCGGGGAGCAGTTCTTC,CASSQDLGGEQFF
few,TRBV20-1,TRBD1,TRBJ1-5,TGCAGTACTGGGACAGGGGGGGGTCAGCCCCAGCATTTT,CSTGTGGGQPQHF
.,TRBV7-9,.,TRBJ2-7,TGTGCCAGCAGTCCTGGATCGGAGGACGAGCAGTACTTC,CASSPGSEDEQYF
many,TRBV10-3,.,TRBJ1-5,TGTGCCATCGCCCGAGGTGGGGATCAGCCCCAGCATTTT,CAIARGGDQPQHF
.,TRBV5-1,.,TRBJ2-1,TGCGCCAGCAGCTTGGCCGGCGGGAAGGGTCAGAATGAGCAGTTCTTC,CASSLAGGKGQNEQFF
many,TRBV19,.,TRBJ1-1,TGTGCCAGCCGGGACGGGACGGTTAACACTGAAGCTTTCTTT,CASRDGTVNTEAFF
.,TRBV12-3/TRBV12-4,TRBD2,TRBJ2-7,TGTGCCAGCAGTTATAGGACTAACGGGAGGGCCAGTCGCTACGAGCAGTACTTC,CASSYRTNGRASRYEQYF
many,TRBV5-1,.,TRBJ2-1,TGCGCCAGCAGCTTGGAGGCTAGCTCCGCTGGGGCAGATGAGCAGTTCTTC,CASSLEASSAGADEQFF